Listed here are 24 T cell receptor beta chains from one sample, sequenced in a study of cytomegalovirus exposure and HLA in healthy donors. This PCR relied on a set of 60 Vbeta primers and 13 Jbeta primers. Clones were read by immunoSEQ multiplex PCR, and TCRdb kept only the in-frame ones, dropping some. The repertoire table contains 80,000 to 100,000 clones. The sequenced sample was PBMCs. Every receptor here comes from a woman in her thirties in good health and CMV-seronegative.

This sequence joins TRBV28 and TRBJ2-7; no clear D. Looked up from germline, CDR1 is MDHEN and CDR2 is SYDVKM. Trimming cost V 3 bases and J 3 bases, with 9 bases left between them. This CDR3 comprises 13 residues. The CDR3 is CASSFTALYEQYF. Written as DNA, the CDR3 is TGTGCCAGCAGTTTTACAGCCCTCTACGAGCAGTACTTC.

V usage is TRBV2 and J usage is TRBJ2-3; 9 nucleotides match TRBD1. The ends lost 6 bases at V and 2 bases at J; junction bases unmatched: 9. This CDR3 region has 16 residues. From germline, CDR1 is SNHLY and CDR2 FYNNEI. In DNA form, the CDR3 reads TGTGCCAGCAGAGAAACAGGGGGCTTTAACACAGATACGCAGTATTTT. Protein: CASRETGGFNTDTQYF.

The chain couples TRBV9 to TRBJ1-5; 8 bases align to TRBD1. The V gene end was trimmed by 4 bases and the J gene end by 7 bases; junction bases not matched to a gene: 10. The CDR3 has 15 amino acids. CDR1 SGDLS and CDR2 YYNGEE come from the germline V gene. The CDR3 nucleotides are TGTGCCAGCAGCCAAACAGGGGGATCAAGGCAGCCCCAGCATTTT. Its translation: CASSQTGGSRQPQHF. The whole variable domain, remainder taken from reference TRBV9 and TRBJ1-5, is DSGVTQTPKHLITATGQRVTLRCSPRSGDLSVYWYQQSLDQGLQFLIQYYNGEERAKGNILERFSAQQFPDLHSELNLSSLELGDSALYFCASSQTGGSRQPQHFGDGTRLSIL.

The chain uses TRBV9 and TRBJ1-3; D is uncertain. The V and J ends lost 4 bases and 2 bases respectively, with 16 bases between them. Germline CDR1 SGDLS, CDR2 YYNGEE. This CDR3 has 16 residues. CDR3 sequence: CASSPRSSDPGNTIYF. As DNA, the CDR3 is TGTGCCAGCAGCCCCCGGTCCTCCGATCCTGGAAACACCATATATTTT.

This chain links TRBV7-3 with TRBJ2-1, with a possible D match to TRBD1 (6 bases). This CDR3 is built from 14 residues. V dropped 5 bases and J dropped 6 bases, with 14 bases sitting between them. From germline, CDR1 is SGHTA and CDR2 FQGTGA. The CDR3 DNA sequence: TGTGCCAGCAGCCCGACGAGGGGGACCAATGAGCAGTTCTTC. This codes for CASSPTRGTNEQFF.

The chain carries TRBV4-1 and TRBJ1-2, with 9 positions matching TRBD1. Germline loops: CDR1 MGHRA, CDR2 YSYEKL. The CDR3 contains 14 residues. V trimming: 4 bases; J trimming: 4 bases; junction bases outside the gene matches: 4. Here the CDR3 reads CASSRGQGTYGYTF. The CDR3 nucleotides read TGCGCCAGCAGCCGAGGACAGGGGACCTATGGCTACACCTTC.

The V gene is TRBV29-1, the J gene TRBJ2-3; no clear D. This CDR3 spans 13 amino acids. Trimming removed 4 bases at V and 4 bases at J, with 12 bases between. Germline V CDR1 and CDR2: SQVTM, ANQGSEA. In DNA form, the CDR3 reads TGCAGCGTTGTTGAGTCGTCGGCAGATACGCAGTATTTT. Amino acid sequence: CSVVESSADTQYF.

The chain combines TRBV19 with TRBJ1-5, with 9 bases lining up with TRBD1. CDR3 length: 16 residues. The germline V gene encodes CDR1 LNHDA and CDR2 SQIVND (reference sequence). V lost 3 bases and J lost 5; bases outside the gene matches: 8. The CDR3 here is CASSILDRGSYQPQHF. As DNA, the CDR3 is TGTGCCAGTAGTATCTTGGACAGGGGTTCTTATCAGCCCCAGCATTTT. Full variable domain (rest looked up from reference TRBV19 and TRBJ1-5): DGGITQSPKYLFRKEGQNVTLSCEQNLNHDAMYWYRQDPGQGLRLIYYSQIVNDFQKGDIAEGYSVSREKKESFPLTVTSAQKNPTAFYLCASSILDRGSYQPQHFGDGTRLSIL.

The chain links TRBV19 to TRBJ1-4; 7 bases are a match to TRBD1. There are 16 residues in the CDR3. The V gene end was trimmed by 6 bases and the J gene end by 4 bases; junction bases not matched to a gene: 11. Germline CDR1 and CDR2: LNHDA and SQIVND (reference sequence). The DNA for the CDR3 is TGTGCCAGTAGAGCCAGCCGACAGGGAGGTAATGAAAAACTGTTTTTT. Translated, it gives CASRASRQGGNEKLFF.

The chain links TRBV28 to TRBJ2-1; 7 bases fit TRBD2. The CDR3 spans 14 residues. V gave up 6 bases and J gave up 7 bases; unmatched junction bases: 9. CDR1 and CDR2 (germline): MDHEN, SYDVKM. This chain's CDR3 is CASRAGGGGNEQFF. CDR3 coding DNA: TGTGCCAGCAGGGCCGGCGGGGGTGGGAATGAGCAGTTCTTC.

The rearrangement joins TRBV2 to TRBJ2-5; D may be TRBD1 (5 bases). Trimming cost V 0 bases and J 4 bases, with 15 bases left between them. Germline loops: CDR1 SNHLY, CDR2 FYNNEI. This CDR3 contains 16 residues. The CDR3 DNA follows: TGTGCCAGCAGTGAAGCGCTGGGGTGGGGCGCAGAGACCCAGTACTTC. Translated, it gives CASSEALGWGAETQYF.

Concerning this clone: The junction departs from germline at one end; a sequencing error may be responsible. The CDR3 spells CAISAGGSANTGELFF. The CDR3 bases are TGTGCCATCAGTGCGGGAGGAAGCGCGAACACCGGGGAGCTGTTTTTT. The chain is built from TRBV6-1 and TRBJ2-2; 8 bases are a match to TRBD2. CDR1 and CDR2 (germline): MNHNS, SASEGT. The CDR3 sequence is 16 residues long.

The chain has TRBV2 and TRBJ1-2, with D uncertain. The V gene lost 2 bases and the J gene lost 8 bases, with 6 bases spanning the gap. Germline lookup yields CDR1 SNHLY and CDR2 FYNNEI. The CDR3 is made up of 11 amino acids. CDR3 region: CASSETGGYTF. In nucleotides, the CDR3 is TGTGCCAGCAGTGAAACGGGAGGCTACACCTTC. Complete variable domain (other parts from reference TRBV2 and TRBJ1-2): EPEVTQTPSHQVTQMGQEVILRCVPISNHLYFYWYRQILGQKVEFLVSFYNNEISEKSEIFDDQFSVERPDGSNFTLKIRSTKLEDSAMYFCASSETGGYTFGSGTRLTVV.

V usage is TRBV19 and J usage is TRBJ2-2; no definite D call. V lost 8 bases, J lost 5 bases, and 12 bases lay in between. The germline CDR1 and CDR2 sequences are LNHDA and SQIVND (reference sequence). The CDR3 has 13 residues. CDR3 sequence (DNA): TGTGCCAGTGGATGGAAGAGGACCGGGGAGCTGTTTTTT. As protein: CASGWKRTGELFF.

For this clone: This sample also contains other DNA sequences that code for the same CDR3. The chain links TRBV7-2 to TRBJ1-4, with D uncertain. This CDR3 comprises 14 residues. Germline CDR1 is SGHTA and CDR2 is FQGNSA. Trimming shortened V by 1 base and J by 8 bases, and 11 bases separated the two germline ends. CDR3 sequence reads: CASSLGRDQEKLFF. CDR3 DNA: TGTGCCAGCAGCTTAGGGAGAGACCAGGAAAAACTGTTTTTT.

The genes are TRBV5-1 and TRBJ2-3, with D perhaps TRBD2 (6 bases). V was trimmed by 0 bases and J by 4 bases, leaving 9 bases between them. CDR3 length: 14 amino acids. Germline loops: CDR1 SGHRS, CDR2 YFSETQ. CDR3 region: CASSLGGMSDTQYF. The CDR3 DNA reads as TGCGCCAGCAGCTTGGGCGGGATGTCAGATACGCAGTATTTT.

V is TRBV10-3 and J is TRBJ1-1, with D unresolved. The V gene lost 7 bases and the J gene lost 1 base, with 10 bases spanning the gap. CDR3 length equals 13 residues. The germline gives CDR1 ENHRY, CDR2 SYGVKD. The CDR3 DNA is TGTGCCATCACAGGTTCCCCGAACACTGAAGCTTTCTTT. It translates to CAITGSPNTEAFF.

The chain employs TRBV19 and TRBJ1-1; the D gene is possibly TRBD1 (6 bases). The CDR3 covers 15 residues. Germline V gene lookup returns CDR1 LNHDA and CDR2 SQIVND (reference sequence). V was cut by 5 bases and J by 1 base, with 14 bases left in between. Here the CDR3 DNA reads TGTGCCAGTAGTGATATCGGACAGACGAACACTGAAGCTTTCTTT. The encoded protein is CASSDIGQTNTEAFF.

CDR3 amino acids: CASSLQGADTEAFF. The DNA of the CDR3 is TGTGCCAGCAGCTTACAGGGGGCGGACACTGAAGCTTTCTTT. This chain joins TRBV11-2 and TRBJ1-1; TRBD1 matches 8 bases. This CDR3 comprises 14 residues. V was pared by 2 bases and J by 3 bases, with 2 bases of the junction left unmatched. Per the germline V gene, CDR1 is SGHAT and CDR2 is FQNNGV.

A word on this clone: The DNA is left out, because the CDR3 cannot be placed on it with certainty; the CDR3 is given as TCRdb lists it. This chain connects TRBV12-2 to TRBJ2-3; no DNA check was done on the table's D call, TRBD2. TRBV12-2 is tagged as a pseudogene. From its first to its last residue, the CDR3 has 15 amino acids. This CDR3 is CASRLVALGTDTQYF.

This chain connects TRBV5-4 to TRBJ2-7; D unclear. The V gene lost 4 bases and the J gene lost 4 bases, with 15 bases spanning the gap. The CDR3 runs to 14 residues. Germline V gene sequence: CDR1 SGHNT, CDR2 YYREEE (reference sequence). This CDR3 reads CASSPVVAPYEQYF. For the CDR3, the DNA is TGTGCCAGCAGCCCCGTCGTGGCCCCATACGAGCAGTACTTC.

The chain joins TRBV19 to TRBJ1-5, with D tentatively TRBD1 (5 bases). The CDR3 totals 14 residues. The germline V and J ends were trimmed by 7 bases and 1 base, with 11 bases remaining between them. The germline V gene has CDR1 LNHDA and CDR2 SQIVND (reference sequence). The CDR3 spells CASTRGRSNQPQHF. The CDR3 bases are TGTGCCAGTACTAGGGGCCGGAGCAATCAGCCCCAGCATTTT.

This rearrangement joins TRBV2 to TRBJ1-5, with D possibly TRBD1 on 6 matching bases. The germline V gene encodes CDR1 SNHLY and CDR2 FYNNEI. The CDR3 loop spans 14 amino acids. V shed 3 bases and J shed 4 bases, with 10 bases lying between them. The CDR3 reads CASSDGRGNQPQHF. The DNA for the CDR3 is TGTGCCAGCAGTGATGGTAGGGGGAATCAGCCCCAGCATTTT.

J is TRBJ2-2 and V is TRBV7-8; D perhaps matches TRBD1 (8 bases). CDR3 length: 22 residues. Germline values: CDR1 SGHVS, CDR2 FQNEAQ. Trimming pared 0 bases from V and 5 bases from J, leaving 31 bases between. CDR3 bases: TGTGCCAGCAGCTTAGCGTGGAAAGAAAGGACAGGGACCCCCGGGGGGACCGGGGAGCTGTTTTTT. The encoded protein is CASSLAWKERTGTPGGTGELFF.